This entry is about one TCR beta chain. The antigen remains unidentified. Data came from immunoSEQ multiplex PCR; TCRdb stores just in-frame clones and leaves some out. In the table there are 110,000 to 150,000 clones, over 80% of which are singletons. This sample is part of a study of T cell responses to AZD1222 COVID-19 vaccine. General observations from the study: Reports indicate that nearly half of spike-specific TCRs are directed at unmutated variant regions.

Trimming pared 6 bases from V and 10 bases from J, leaving 18 bases between. The CDR3 extends over 13 amino acids. CDR1 SNHLY and CDR2 FYNNEI come from the germline V gene. The sample here was peripheral blood, taken 28 days after the second AZD1222 dose. The source is an adult who received the AZD1222 COVID-19 vaccine. V and J are TRBV2 and TRBJ1-2, with a possible D match to TRBD1 (5 bases). CDR3 DNA sequence: TGTGCCAGCAGCCTACGATGGGGGGAGAACTACACCTTC. Protein sequence: CASSLRWGENYTF.